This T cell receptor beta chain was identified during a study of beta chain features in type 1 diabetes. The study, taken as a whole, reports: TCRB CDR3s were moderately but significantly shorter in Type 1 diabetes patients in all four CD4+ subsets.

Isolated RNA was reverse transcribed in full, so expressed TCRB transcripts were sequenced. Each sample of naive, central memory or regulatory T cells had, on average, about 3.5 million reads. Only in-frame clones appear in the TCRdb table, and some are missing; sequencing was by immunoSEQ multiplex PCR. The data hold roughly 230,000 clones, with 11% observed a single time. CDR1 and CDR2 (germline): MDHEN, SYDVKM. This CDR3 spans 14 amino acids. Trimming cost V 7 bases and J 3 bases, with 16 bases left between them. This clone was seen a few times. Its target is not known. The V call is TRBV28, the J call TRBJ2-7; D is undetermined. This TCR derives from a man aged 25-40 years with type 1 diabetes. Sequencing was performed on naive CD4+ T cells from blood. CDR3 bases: TGTGCCAGCACCCCTGGCGGTTCTTTCTACGAGCAGTACTTC. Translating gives CASTPGGSFYEQYF.